The sequence of this T cell receptor beta chain was determined in a study of shared clonotypes between healthy human individuals. TCRdb keeps only in-frame clones here, not all; method: immunoSEQ multiplex PCR. The table shows roughly 500,000 clones, with approximately 94% occurring only once. The V gene lost 5 bases and the J gene lost 0 bases, with 8 bases spanning the gap. CDR1 is SNHLY and CDR2 is FYNNEI in the germline V gene. There are 14 residues in the CDR3. A CD45RA+ naive subset and a CD45RA-negative memory subset were split from CD4+ cells. This receptor was identified in a woman in her 30s in good health. V and J are TRBV2 and TRBJ1-3; tentative D call: TRBD1 (6 bases). The specimen was naive CD4+ T cells sorted from blood. The subset was: CD45RA+ positively selected. The CDR3, as DNA: TGTGCCAGCAGTTTACAGGGCTCTGGAAACACCATATATTTT. It translates to CASSLQGSGNTIYF.